The text below deals with one T cell receptor beta chain. Antigen unknown. Next came a second PCR, run for about 7 to 12 cycles, which used a sample-barcoded 5' primer along with a J-beta primer mix. Each of the cDNA molecules was tagged by a template-switch adaptor with 12 random nucleotides. TCRdb reprocessed the 5' RACE reads via MiXCR and lists one record per CDR3 protein. This sample has hundreds of thousands of distinct CDR3 sequences, with around 42% found just once. V was pared by 5 bases and J by 5 bases, with 9 bases between. CDR3 length equals 12 residues. The germline gives CDR1 LGHNT, CDR2 FRNRAP. The data were obtained in a study of blood T cells in healthy people across ages. Study-level results: TCR beta diversity per million T cells fell roughly linearly with age. With naive T cell percentage, TCR beta diversity showed a strong correlation.

The sequenced sample consisted of blood. The sequence came from a man in his 60s in good health. The chain has TRBV12-5 and TRBJ2-5; D not resolved. CDR3 bases: TGTGCTAGTGGTCTGCATTTGGAGACCCAGTACTTC. It yields the protein CASGLHLETQYF.